This TCR beta chain was retrieved from a study of blood T cell repertoires in COVID-19. Study-wide background: Samples came from the United States, Italy and Spain, spanning acute and convalescent COVID-19. Sample material is recorded as cDNA or gDNA derived from T cells, B-cell-depleted T cells, or PBMCs.

This CDR3 contains 15 residues. Germline-derived CDR1 and CDR2 are SGHRS and YFSETQ. Unmatched junction bases numbered 7, after V lost 0 bases and J lost 5 bases. The method was immunoSEQ multiplex PCR; TCRdb's version includes in-frame clones alone and lacks a portion of them. The profile shows just under 85,000 clones, around 83% of them singletons. The sequence was collected from an older woman with acute or convalescent COVID-19. Sample: peripheral blood. This chain links TRBV5-1 with TRBJ2-5; 7 bases line up with TRBD1. The CDR3 coding sequence is TGCGCCAGCAGCTTGGACCCGCAGGGACAGGAGACCCAGTACTTC. Residues: CASSLDPQGQETQYF.